This TCR beta chain comes out of a study of CXCR3-negative and CXCR3-positive naive CD8 T cells. Study overall: Roughly 140 million TRB reads in total, about 1.5 +/- 0.3 million per library. The study's findings and limits: The study found more hydrophobic TRB CDR3s in CXCR3-positive naive cells than in CXCR3-negative naive cells.

Carrying UMI labels, the TRB cDNA libraries were prepared through 5' RACE. Each CDR3 protein gets one entry in TCRdb, which reprocessed the 5' RACE reads and gives no DNA. The repertoire shows tens of thousands of distinct CDR3 sequences; the top ten hold roughly 0.59%. Germline V lookup: CDR1 LGHDT, CDR2 YNNKEL (reference sequence). The CDR3 has 19 amino acids. In regard to this clonotype: What it recognizes is unknown.

The V and J genes are TRBV3-1 and TRBJ1-1. Sequencing was carried out using naive CXCR3+ CD8+ T cells from blood. Described subset: CD45RO-CCR7+CD27+CD95- naive CD8+ T cells expressing CXCR3 (TNR3+). The sequence came from a human donor in good health. Some clones in this sample may be carry-over from other donors' samples. CDR3 protein: CASSQDPLAGGWGNTEAFF.